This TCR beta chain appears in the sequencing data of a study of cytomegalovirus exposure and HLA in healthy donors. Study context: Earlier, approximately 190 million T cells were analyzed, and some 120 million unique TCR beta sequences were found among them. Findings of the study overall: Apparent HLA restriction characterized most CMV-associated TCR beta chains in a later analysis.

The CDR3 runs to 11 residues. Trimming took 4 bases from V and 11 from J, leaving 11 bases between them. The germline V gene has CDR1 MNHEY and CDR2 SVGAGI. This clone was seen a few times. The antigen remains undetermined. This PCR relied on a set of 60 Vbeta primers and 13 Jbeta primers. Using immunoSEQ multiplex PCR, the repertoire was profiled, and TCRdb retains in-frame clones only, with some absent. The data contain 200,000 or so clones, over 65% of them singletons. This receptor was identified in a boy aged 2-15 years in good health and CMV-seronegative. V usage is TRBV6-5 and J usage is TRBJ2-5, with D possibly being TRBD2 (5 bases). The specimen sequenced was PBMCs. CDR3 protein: CASSFGGEQYF. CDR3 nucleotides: TGTGCCAGCAGTTTTGGAGGAGAGCAGTACTTC.